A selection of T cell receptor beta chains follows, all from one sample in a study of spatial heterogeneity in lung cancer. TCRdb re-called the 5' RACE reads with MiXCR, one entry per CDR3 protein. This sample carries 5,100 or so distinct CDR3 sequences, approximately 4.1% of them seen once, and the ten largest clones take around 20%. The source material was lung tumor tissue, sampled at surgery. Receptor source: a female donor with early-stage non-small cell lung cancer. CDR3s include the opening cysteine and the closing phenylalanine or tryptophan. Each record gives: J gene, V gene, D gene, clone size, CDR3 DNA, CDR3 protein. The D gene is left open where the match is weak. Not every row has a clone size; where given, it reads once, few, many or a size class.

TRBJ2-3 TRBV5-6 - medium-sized TGTGCCAGCAGCTGGAGAGGGCGAGGAGCCACAGATACGCAGTATTTT CASSWRGRGATDTQYF
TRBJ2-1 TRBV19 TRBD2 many TGTGCCACCTCAGCCGGGACTAGCGGGCGGGAGCAGTTCTTC CATSAGTSGREQFF
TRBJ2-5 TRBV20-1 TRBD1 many TGCAGTGCCTGGGACAGTCCGCGCTTAGGGGAGACCCAGTACTTC CSAWDSPRLGETQYF
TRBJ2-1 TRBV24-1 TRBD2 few TGTGCCACCAGTGTCCCGTCGGGGGGTGAGCAGTTCTTC CATSVPSGGEQFF
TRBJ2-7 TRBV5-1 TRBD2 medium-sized TGCGCCAGCAGCATTCAAGCGGGAGGTCCCTACGAGCAGTACTTC CASSIQAGGPYEQYF
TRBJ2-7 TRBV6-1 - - TGTGCCAGCGGGAGAGCCACCTATCGTCCATACTTC CASGRATYRPYF
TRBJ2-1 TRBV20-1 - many TGCAGTGCTAGGACTCCCCTTTCCTACAATGAGCAGTTCTTC CSARTPLSYNEQFF
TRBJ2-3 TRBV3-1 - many TGTGCCAGCAGCCAAGAGGAACCTAGCGCCACAGATACGCAGTATTTT CASSQEEPSATDTQYF
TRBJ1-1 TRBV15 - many TGTGCCACCAGCAGAGATGCAAGAGACAAGGAAGAAGATGAAGCTTTCTTT CATSRDARDKEEDEAFF
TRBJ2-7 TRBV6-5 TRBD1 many TGTGCCAGCAGTCGCGACAGGGGGCAAAAGTACTTC CASSRDRGQKYF
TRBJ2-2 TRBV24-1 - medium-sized TGTGCCACCAGTGATTTGTTGACAGGGAACACCGGGGAGCTGTTTTTT CATSDLLTGNTGELFF
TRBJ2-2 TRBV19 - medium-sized TGTGCCAGTACGCTGGGGGCCGGGGAGCTGTTTTTT CASTLGAGELFF
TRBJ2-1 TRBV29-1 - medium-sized TGCAGCGTTGGGGATGGGACATTATACAATGAGCAGTTCTTC CSVGDGTLYNEQFF
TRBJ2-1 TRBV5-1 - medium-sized TGCGCCAGCAGCTTGGGCAGGTTTGACAATGAGCAGTTCTTC CASSLGRFDNEQFF
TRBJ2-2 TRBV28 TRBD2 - TGTGCCAGCAGTCAACAGCCGGGACTAGCGGGAGGGATAATCGGGGAGCTGTTTTTT CASSQQPGLAGGIIGELFF
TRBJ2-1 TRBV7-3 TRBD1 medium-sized TGTGCCAGCAGCCTCGACAGGGACCCTCCCAATGAGCAGTTCTTC CASSLDRDPPNEQFF
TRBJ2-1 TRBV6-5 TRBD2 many TGTGCCAGCAGTTCAGGGACTATTCCTAGTGAGCAGTTCTTC CASSSGTIPSEQFF
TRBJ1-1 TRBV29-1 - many TGCAGCGTTGAAGATTCGGCCTCCGGGGGAGCTTTCTTT CSVEDSASGGAFF
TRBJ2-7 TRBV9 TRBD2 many TGTGCCAGCAGCGTAGCCCCCGGGGGACTAGCGGGAGGCCTCGGAACCTACGAGCAGTACTTC CASSVAPGGLAGGLGTYEQYF
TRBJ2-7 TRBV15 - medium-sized TGTGCCACCAGCAGAGACTTGAGCTCCTACGAGCAGTACTTC CATSRDLSSYEQYF
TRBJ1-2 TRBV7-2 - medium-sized TGTGCCAGCAGCTTAGTCTCAGGGGAGGGGAGCTATGGCTACACCTTC CASSLVSGEGSYGYTF
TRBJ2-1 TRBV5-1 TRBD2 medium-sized TGCGCCAGCAGCTTGGTTAGCGGGAGTAAGGATGAGCAGTTCTTC CASSLVSGSKDEQFF
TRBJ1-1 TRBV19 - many TGTGCCAGTAGTCCCCAAATGGGGACTGAAGCTTTCTTT CASSPQMGTEAFF
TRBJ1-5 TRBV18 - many TGTGCCAGCTCGGCGGCGGTGAATCAGCCCCAGCATTTT CASSAAVNQPQHF
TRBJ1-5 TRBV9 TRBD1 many TGTGCCAGCAGCCGGGGGACAGTTAGCAATCAGCCCCAGCATTTT CASSRGTVSNQPQHF
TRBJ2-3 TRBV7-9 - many TGTGCCAGCAGCTTAGCGATCGAATCAGATACGCAGTATTTT CASSLAIESDTQYF
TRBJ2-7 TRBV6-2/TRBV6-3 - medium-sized TGTGCCAGCAGTCCCTGGGTAGGCGAGCAGTACTTC CASSPWVGEQYF
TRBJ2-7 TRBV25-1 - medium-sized TGTGCCAGCAGTTTTGCGGACGAGCAGTACTTC CASSFADEQYF
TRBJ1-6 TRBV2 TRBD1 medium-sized TGTGCCAGCACCGGCGGGGACAGGGAAGGTAGTTCACCCCTCCACTTT CASTGGDREGSSPLHF
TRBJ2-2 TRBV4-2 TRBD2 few TGTGCCAGCAGCCCCCTACCGGGGGGATTAACCGGGGAGCTGTTTTTT CASSPLPGGLTGELFF
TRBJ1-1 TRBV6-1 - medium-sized TGTGCCAGCAGTTCCCAGGGGAACACTGAAGCTTTCTTT CASSSQGNTEAFF
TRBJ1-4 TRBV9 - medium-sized TGTGCCAGCAGCGACGGACGCCCGGATAATGAAAAACTGTTTTTT CASSDGRPDNEKLFF
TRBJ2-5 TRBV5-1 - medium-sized TGCGCCAGCAGCTTGGAGGGTCAGGGCGAGACCCAGTACTTC CASSLEGQGETQYF
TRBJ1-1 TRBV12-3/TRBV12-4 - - TGTGCCAGCAGTTTCAGGGACACTGAAGCTTTCTTT CASSFRDTEAFF
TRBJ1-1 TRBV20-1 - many TGCAGTGCCGCCGCCAACATGGGTGAAGCTTTCTTT CSAAANMGEAFF
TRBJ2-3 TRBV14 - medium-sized TGTGCCAGCAGCAAGCAGCTGCTAAGCACAGATACGCAGTATTTT CASSKQLLSTDTQYF
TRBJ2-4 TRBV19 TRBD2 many TGTGCCAGTAGTATAGAGGCTAGCGGGAGGGGAATTCAGTACTTC CASSIEASGRGIQYF
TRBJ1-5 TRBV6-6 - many TGTGCCAGCGGGGGATTTTTGGTTCAGCCCCAGCATTTT CASGGFLVQPQHF
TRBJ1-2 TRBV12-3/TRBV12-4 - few TGTGCCAGCAGTTTGGGGCAGCTTAACTATGGCTACACCTTC CASSLGQLNYGYTF
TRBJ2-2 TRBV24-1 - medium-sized TGTGCCACCAGTGACCCCTTTCACGAGCGAACCGGGGAGCTGTTTTTT CATSDPFHERTGELFF
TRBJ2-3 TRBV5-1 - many TGCGCCAGCAGCGCCGGACTCTGGGGCACAGATACGCAGTATTTT CASSAGLWGTDTQYF
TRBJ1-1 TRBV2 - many TGTGCCAGCAGTGAAAAAGAGAAGGTCGCGGCTTTCTTT CASSEKEKVAAFF
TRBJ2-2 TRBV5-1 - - TGCGCCAGCAGTCAACAGGCCAACACCGGGGAGCTGTTTTTT CASSQQANTGELFF
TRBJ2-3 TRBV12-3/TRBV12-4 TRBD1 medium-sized TGTGCCAGCAGTTCAGGGGGAATGGGCACAGATACGCAGTATTTT CASSSGGMGTDTQYF
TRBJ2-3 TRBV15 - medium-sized TGTGCCACCAGCAGAAAGGAAGATACGCAGTATTTT CATSRKEDTQYF
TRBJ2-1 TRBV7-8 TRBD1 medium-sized TGTGCCAGCAGCCTACGACAGGGGGGTTTCTACAATGAGCAGTTCTTC CASSLRQGGFYNEQFF
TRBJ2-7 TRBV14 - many TGTGCCAGCAGCCAAGAGGGCAGTCGATTTGGGGAGCAGTACTTC CASSQEGSRFGEQYF
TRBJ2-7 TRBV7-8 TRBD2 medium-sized TGTGCCAGCAGTCAACTAGCGGGAGTTGGGTCCTACGAGCAGTACTTC CASSQLAGVGSYEQYF
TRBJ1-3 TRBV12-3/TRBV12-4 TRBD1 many TGTGCCAGCAGTTTTGGGACAGGGGGGAACACCATATATTTT CASSFGTGGNTIYF
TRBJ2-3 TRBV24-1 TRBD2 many TGTGCCACCAGTGACCGCGGGACTAGCGGCTCCACGGAGAGGAGCACAGATACGCAGTATTTT CATSDRGTSGSTERSTDTQYF
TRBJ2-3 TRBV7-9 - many TGTGCCAGCAGTCCTATTTCTAGCTCTATCAGCACAGATACGCAGTATTTT CASSPISSSISTDTQYF
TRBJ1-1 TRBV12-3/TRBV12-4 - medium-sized TGTGCCAGCAGTTTAGGGAGCGAGGCTTTCTTT CASSLGSEAFF
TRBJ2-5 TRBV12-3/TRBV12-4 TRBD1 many TGTGCCAGCAGTTTCCGGACAGGGGATGTGGAGACCCAGTACTTC CASSFRTGDVETQYF
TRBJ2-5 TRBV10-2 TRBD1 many TGCGCCAGCAGTGAAGGGACAGAAGGAGAGACCCAGTACTTC CASSEGTEGETQYF
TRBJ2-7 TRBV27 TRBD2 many TGTGCCAGCAGTTACGATGGGGGGGGCTACGAGCAGTACTTC CASSYDGGGYEQYF
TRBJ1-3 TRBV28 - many TGTGCCAGCAGTCCCCCATCACCCGCAGCTTTCTCTGGAAACACCATATATTTT CASSPPSPAAFSGNTIYF
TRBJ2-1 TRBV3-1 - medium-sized TGTGCCAGCAGCCCCCGGACAGCGGGATACAATGAGCAGTTCTTC CASSPRTAGYNEQFF
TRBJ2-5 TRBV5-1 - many TGCGCCAGCAGCTCGGGGACAGAGACCCAGTACTTC CASSSGTETQYF
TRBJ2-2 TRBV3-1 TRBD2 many TGTGCCAGCAGCCCCATTGGGACTAGCGGGAGTGGGGACACCGGGGAGCTGTTTTTT CASSPIGTSGSGDTGELFF
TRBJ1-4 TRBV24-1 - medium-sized TGTGCCACCAGTGAAGGGGTCGATGAAAAACTGTTTTTT CATSEGVDEKLFF